The TCR beta chain described here comes from a study of vaccination effects on CD4 cells after COVID-19. About the research overall: Everyone in the study got two shots of either the BNT162b2 or mRNA-1273 vaccine. Points from the study as a whole: Vaccine- and infection-induced clones showed marked clonal contraction late following vaccination. Healthy vaccinees showed cross-reactivity with common cold coronaviruses in only 1 of 255 vaccine-induced clones.

A note on this clone: Its antigen is still unknown.

Only in-frame clones appear in the TCRdb table, and some are missing; sequencing was by immunoSEQ multiplex PCR. The sample yields roughly 41,000 clones, about 69% seen once. Viral peptide pools were used in the ViraFEST assay to expand antigen-specific CD4+ T cells, and sequencing came afterward. Culture proceeded for 10 days, and CD4+ T cells were then isolated. None of the vaccinated had previously contracted SARS-CoV-2, and their nucleocapsid antibodies tested negative. Each culture had half its medium swapped for IL-2 medium on days 3 and 7. This CDR3 is built from 18 residues. Germline CDR1 LNHNV, CDR2 YYDKDF (reference sequence). V was pared by 3 bases and J by 2 bases, with 17 bases between.

The TCR was taken from a human donor who received a COVID-19 vaccine. The material was CD4+ T cells from PBMCs cultured with HCoV-OC43 spike peptides, obtained before COVID-19 vaccination. The subset is: HCoV-OC43 spike overlapping peptide pool stimulation. The chain combines TRBV15 with TRBJ2-6; a weak D match, TRBD1 (5 bases). CDR3 loop: CATSSPGQGGTGANVLTF. The DNA for the CDR3 is TGTGCCACCAGCAGCCCTGGGCAGGGCGGTACTGGGGCCAACGTCCTGACTTTC.